Given below is one T cell receptor (beta chain) in context. This sample was taken from a study of shared clonotypes between healthy human individuals. Repertoires were generated with immunoSEQ multiplex PCR, while TCRdb's copy carries only in-frame clones and drops some. The sample yields about 2.3 million clones, approximately 95% seen once. This TCR was sampled from a man aged 18 to 35 in good health. Some clones in this sample may be carry-over from other donors' samples. The sequenced material came from naive CD4+ T cells from PBMCs. Subset meaning: CD45RA+ positively selected.

The CDR3 DNA follows: TGTGCCACCAGCACAGATAAATGGGACTTGTCCCAGCATTTT. Translation: CATSTDKWDLSQHF. The J gene is TRBJ1-5, the V gene TRBV15; maybe TRBD1 (5 bases). Trimming pared 4 bases from V and 11 bases from J, leaving 18 bases between. The germline V gene has CDR1 LNHNV and CDR2 YYDKDF (reference sequence). This CDR3 is 14 amino acids long.